A single sample is the source of the 2 T cell receptor beta chains below, sequenced in a study of CXCR3-negative and CXCR3-positive naive CD8 T cells (dated by TCRdb to the late 2010s). Here is what the overall study found, with its caveats: Compared with CXCR3-negative naive cells, CXCR3-positive naive cells had TRB CDR3s with higher hydrophobicity (lower Kidera factor 4), lower energy, and higher strength and volume indices.

No antigen is known for these receptors. Sequencing was performed on a NextSeq 550. The Human TCR Profiling Kit (MiLaboratory) was used to prepare UMI-labeled 5' RACE TRB cDNA libraries. TCRdb reprocessed the public reads and reports one entry per CDR3 protein sequence, without DNA. The table for this sample lists 75,000 to 90,000 distinct CDR3 sequences. In total, the top ten clones hold around 0.62% of the sample. Sequenced: naive CXCR3+ CD8+ T cells from blood. What this sample's cell subset or site label stands for: CD45RO-CCR7+CD27+CD95- naive CD8+ T cells expressing CXCR3 (TNR3+). These receptors originate from a human donor in good health. Some clones in this sample may be carry-over from other donors' samples.

This sequence joins TRBV27 and TRBJ1-1. The germline CDR1 and CDR2 sequences are MNHEY and SMNVEV (reference sequence). The CDR3 has 13 amino acids. CDR3 amino acids: CASSFRMNTEAFF.

The chain carries TRBV7-6 and TRBJ2-3; the TRBD2 assignment by TCRdb is unverifiable without DNA. The CDR3 length is 14 residues. Germline V CDR1 and CDR2: SGHVS, FNYEAQ. The CDR3 here is CASTAGAGTDTQYF.